Shown below are 3 T cell receptor beta chains from a single sample sequenced in a study of PD-1 blockade in classical Hodgkin lymphoma. Time point given: cycle 4 day 1 (C4D1), after 6 weeks of nivolumab. All patients experienced relapse after autologous stem cell transplantation, and brentuximab vedotin exposure was variable. Assay used: immunoSEQ multiplex PCR; TCRdb lists only in-frame clones, some missing. Among roughly 15,000 clones listed, roughly 80% were seen once. This material consisted of peripheral blood mononuclear cells (PBMCs), taken before the fourth cycle of nivolumab. The origin of the receptors is a human donor with classical Hodgkin lymphoma.

The chain carries TRBV7-2 and TRBJ1-1; maybe TRBD1 (5 bases). Trimming cost V 3 bases and J 1 base, with 15 bases left between them. This CDR3 comprises 16 residues. Germline CDR1 reads SGHTA; CDR2 reads FQGNSA. The CDR3 DNA sequence: TGTGCCAGCAGCTTCAGGGCGGGTGTGGGGAACACTGAAGCTTTCTTT. Protein: CASSFRAGVGNTEAFF.

The gene calls are TRBV7-9 and TRBJ2-3; D might be TRBD2 (7 bases). Germline V gene lookup returns CDR1 SEHNR and CDR2 FQNEAQ (reference sequence). The V end lost 7 bases, the J end lost 3 bases, and 20 bases lay between the germline ends. CDR3 length equals 16 residues. CDR3: CASTRGAGSGTDTQYF. DNA for the CDR3: TGTGCCAGCACCCGGGGGGCGGGGAGTGGAACAGATACGCAGTATTTT.

The genes are TRBV5-1 and TRBJ1-1; 7 nucleotides line up with TRBD1. V lost 6 bases and J lost 0; bases outside the gene matches: 8. The CDR3 loop spans 15 amino acids. Germline values: CDR1 SGHRS, CDR2 YFSETQ. Here the CDR3 reads CASTRQGPMNTEAFF. CDR3 DNA sequence: TGCGCCAGCACCCGACAGGGACCCATGAACACTGAAGCTTTCTTT.